This T cell receptor beta chain derives from a study of blood T cell repertoires in COVID-19. Study context: Sites across the United States, Italy and Spain contributed samples from acute and convalescent COVID-19. From T cells, B-cell-depleted T cells, or PBMCs came the material, which was cDNA or gDNA.

Germline CDR1 reads LNHDA; CDR2 reads SQIVND (reference sequence). V gave up 8 bases and J gave up 2 bases; unmatched junction bases: 9. The CDR3 extends over 15 amino acids. Assay used: immunoSEQ multiplex PCR; TCRdb lists only in-frame clones, some missing. There are around 180,000 clones in the sample; 86% occur only once, and roughly 8.7% lies in the top ten. Participants reported their clinical history, and cohort assignment relied on those reports. For recovered donors of Cohort 3, there were two negative PCRs, clearance, or symptom resolution. This clonotype originated in a woman younger than 45 who had recovered from COVID-19. V usage is TRBV19 and J usage is TRBJ1-2, with 9 bases aligning to TRBD1. The sequenced sample was PBMCs or T cells enriched from blood (not recorded which). The CDR3 reads CASDPGTGYNYGYTF. The CDR3, as DNA: TGTGCCAGTGACCCCGGGACAGGGTACAACTATGGCTACACCTTC.